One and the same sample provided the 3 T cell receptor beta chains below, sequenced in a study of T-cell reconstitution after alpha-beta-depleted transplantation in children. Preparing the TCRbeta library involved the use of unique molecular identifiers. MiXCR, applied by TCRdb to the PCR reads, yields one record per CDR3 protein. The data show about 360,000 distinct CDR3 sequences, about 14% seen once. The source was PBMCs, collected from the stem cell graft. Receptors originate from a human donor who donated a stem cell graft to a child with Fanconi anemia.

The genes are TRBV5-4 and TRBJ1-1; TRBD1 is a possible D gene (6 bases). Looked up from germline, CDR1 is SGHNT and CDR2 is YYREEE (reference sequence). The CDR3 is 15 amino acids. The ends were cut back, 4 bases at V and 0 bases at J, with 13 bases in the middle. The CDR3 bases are TGTGCCAGCAGCCCGAGGTCAGGGGTGAACACTGAAGCTTTCTTT. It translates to CASSPRSGVNTEAFF.

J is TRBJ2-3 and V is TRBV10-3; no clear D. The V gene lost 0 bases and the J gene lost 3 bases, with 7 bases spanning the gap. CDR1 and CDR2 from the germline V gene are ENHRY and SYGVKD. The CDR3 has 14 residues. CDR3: CAISESTQTDTQYF. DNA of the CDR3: TGTGCCATCAGTGAGTCCACTCAAACAGATACGCAGTATTTT.

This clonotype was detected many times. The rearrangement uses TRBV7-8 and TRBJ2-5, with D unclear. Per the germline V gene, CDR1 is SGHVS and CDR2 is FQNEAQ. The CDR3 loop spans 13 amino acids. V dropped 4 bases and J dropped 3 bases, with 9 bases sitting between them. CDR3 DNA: TGTGCCAGCAGCTCGGTCGCGGAAGAGACCCAGTACTTC. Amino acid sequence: CASSSVAEETQYF.